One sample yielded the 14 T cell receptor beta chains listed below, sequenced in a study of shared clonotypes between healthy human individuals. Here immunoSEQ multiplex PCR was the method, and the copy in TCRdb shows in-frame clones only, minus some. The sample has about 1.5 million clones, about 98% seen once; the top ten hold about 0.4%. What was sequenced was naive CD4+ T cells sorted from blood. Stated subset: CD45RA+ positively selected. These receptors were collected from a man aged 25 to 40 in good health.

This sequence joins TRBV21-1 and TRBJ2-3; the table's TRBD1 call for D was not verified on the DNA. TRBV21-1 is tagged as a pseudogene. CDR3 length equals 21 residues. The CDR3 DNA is TGTGCCAGCAGCACTCCGTCTGACAGGGGCCTTATCCGAACCCTCACAGATACGCAGTATTTT. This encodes CASSTPSDRGLIRTLTDTQYF.

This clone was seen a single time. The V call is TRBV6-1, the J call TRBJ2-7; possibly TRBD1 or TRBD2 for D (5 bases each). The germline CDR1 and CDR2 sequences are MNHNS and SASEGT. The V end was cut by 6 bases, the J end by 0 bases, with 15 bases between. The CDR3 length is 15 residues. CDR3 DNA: TGTGCCAGCAGCCCTGGATCAGGGACCTCCTACGAGCAGTACTTC. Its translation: CASSPGSGTSYEQYF.

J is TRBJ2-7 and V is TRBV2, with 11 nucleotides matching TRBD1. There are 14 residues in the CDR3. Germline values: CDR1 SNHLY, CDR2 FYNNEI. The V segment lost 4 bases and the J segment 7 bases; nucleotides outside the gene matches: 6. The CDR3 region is CASSALGQGVEQYF. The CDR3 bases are TGTGCCAGCAGTGCGTTGGGACAGGGGGTAGAGCAGTACTTC.

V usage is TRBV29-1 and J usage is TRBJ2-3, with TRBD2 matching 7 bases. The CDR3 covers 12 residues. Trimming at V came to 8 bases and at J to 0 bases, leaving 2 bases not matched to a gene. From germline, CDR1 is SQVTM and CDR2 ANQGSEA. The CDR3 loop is CSYSGSTDTQYF. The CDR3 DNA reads TGCAGCTATAGCGGGAGCACAGATACGCAGTATTTT.

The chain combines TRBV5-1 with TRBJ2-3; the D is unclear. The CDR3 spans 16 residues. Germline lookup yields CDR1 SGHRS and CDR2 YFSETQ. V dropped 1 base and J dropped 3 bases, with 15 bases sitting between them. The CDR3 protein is CASSLLGLVGTDTQYF. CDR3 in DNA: TGCGCCAGCAGCTTGCTCGGTCTGGTGGGGACAGATACGCAGTATTTT.

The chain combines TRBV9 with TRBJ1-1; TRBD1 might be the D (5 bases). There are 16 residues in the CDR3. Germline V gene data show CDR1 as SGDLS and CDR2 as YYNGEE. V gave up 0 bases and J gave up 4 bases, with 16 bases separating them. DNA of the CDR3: TGTGCCAGCAGCGTAGTAGAGGTCCGGGGGGGCACTGAAGCTTTCTTT. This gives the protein CASSVVEVRGGTEAFF.

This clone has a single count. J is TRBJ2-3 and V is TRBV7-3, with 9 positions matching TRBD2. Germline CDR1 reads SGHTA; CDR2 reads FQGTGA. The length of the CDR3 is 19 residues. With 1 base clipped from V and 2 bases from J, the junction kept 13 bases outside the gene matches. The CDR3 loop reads CASSLIGLAGRLNTDTQYF. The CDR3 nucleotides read TGTGCCAGCAGCTTAATCGGGCTAGCGGGACGTTTGAACACAGATACGCAGTATTTT.

The CDR3 region is CATGTGWGSDTQYF. As DNA, the CDR3 is TGTGCCACCGGTACGGGATGGGGCTCAGATACGCAGTATTTT. The V gene is TRBV7-6, the J gene TRBJ2-3; the D gene could be TRBD1 or TRBD2 (5 bases each). Germline CDR1 SGHVS, CDR2 FNYEAQ. Trimming shortened V by 10 bases and J by 4 bases, and 18 bases separated the two germline ends. CDR3 length: 14 residues.

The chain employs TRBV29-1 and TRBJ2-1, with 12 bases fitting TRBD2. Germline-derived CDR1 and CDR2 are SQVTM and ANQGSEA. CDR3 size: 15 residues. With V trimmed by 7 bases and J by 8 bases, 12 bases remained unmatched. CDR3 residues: CSGMTSGGLRDEQFF. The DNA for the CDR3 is TGCAGCGGAATGACTAGCGGGGGCCTTAGGGATGAGCAGTTCTTC.

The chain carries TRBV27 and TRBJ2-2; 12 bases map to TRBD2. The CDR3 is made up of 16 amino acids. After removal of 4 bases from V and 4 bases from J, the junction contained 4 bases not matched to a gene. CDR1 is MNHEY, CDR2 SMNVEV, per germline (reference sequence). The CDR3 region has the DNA TGTGCCAGCAGTTCTAGCGGGAGGGTAGCCACCGGGGAGCTGTTTTTT. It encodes CASSSSGRVATGELFF.

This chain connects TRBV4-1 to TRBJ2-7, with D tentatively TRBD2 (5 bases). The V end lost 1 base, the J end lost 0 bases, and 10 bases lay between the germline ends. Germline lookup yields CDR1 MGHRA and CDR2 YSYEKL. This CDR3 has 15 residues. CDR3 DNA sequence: TGCGCCAGCAGCCAAGGGAGCGGTAGCTCCTACGAGCAGTACTTC. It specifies CASSQGSGSSYEQYF.

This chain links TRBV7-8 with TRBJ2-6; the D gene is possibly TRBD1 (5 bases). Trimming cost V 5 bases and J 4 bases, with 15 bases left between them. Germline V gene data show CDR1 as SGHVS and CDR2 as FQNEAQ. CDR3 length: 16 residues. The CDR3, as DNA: TGTGCCAGCAGCGGAATCAGGGCTTCAGGGGCCAACGTCCTGACTTTC. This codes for CASSGIRASGANVLTF.

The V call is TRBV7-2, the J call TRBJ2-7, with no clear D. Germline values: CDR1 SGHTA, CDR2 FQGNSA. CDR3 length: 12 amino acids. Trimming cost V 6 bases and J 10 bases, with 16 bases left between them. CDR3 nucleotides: TGTGCCAGCAGTATAGACGGCCCTCGACAGTACTTC. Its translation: CASSIDGPRQYF.

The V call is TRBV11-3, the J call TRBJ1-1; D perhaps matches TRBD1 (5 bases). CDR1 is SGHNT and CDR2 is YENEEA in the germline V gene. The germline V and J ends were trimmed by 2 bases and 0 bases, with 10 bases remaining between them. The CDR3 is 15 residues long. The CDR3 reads CASSLFWGMNTEAFF. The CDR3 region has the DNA TGTGCCAGCAGCTTATTCTGGGGCATGAACACTGAAGCTTTCTTT.